What follows describes a single T cell receptor (beta chain). This clonotype was recorded at least ten times. This clone's antigen is unknown. Base qualities are missing; no much larger clone stands one base away. V loses 0 bases at its end and J loses 8 bases; junction bases beyond the gene matches: 7. There are 16 amino acids in the CDR3, from cysteine to phenylalanine inclusive. The CDR3 DNA has 48 bases and is translated from base 1. The germline V gene encodes CDR1 SGHTA and CDR2 FQGTGA. Preparation of the library involved 5' RACE. The sequencer was an Illumina HiSeq 2500. A second PCR of roughly 6 to 11 cycles was run with a J-beta primer mix and a sample-barcoded 5' primer. A template-switch 5' adaptor carrying 12 random nucleotides introduced a unique molecular identifier onto each TCR beta cDNA molecule. At least 2.5 million CDR3-containing paired-end reads were obtained from each sample. First-strand cDNA was synthesized from all RNA with the Mint cDNA synthesis kit, primed by a TRBC-specific oligonucleotide. Following uracil-DNA glycosylase treatment, a first 18-cycle PCR with universal primers M1SS and BC2_uni_R was performed on all cDNA. Per the source publication's procedure: Normalization of each sample was performed by random selection of 1 million high-quality reads, each carrying a distinct molecular identifier. Instead of being binned into consensus sequences, reads that shared molecular identifiers were thrown out. MiTCR, set to a Q25 quality threshold and the strictest error-elimination algorithm, was used for CDR3 identification, clonotype clustering and error correction. Lower-bound total TCR beta diversity was estimated with a nonparametric unseen species model using Euler transformation. The public reads were reprocessed in TCRdb via fastp at Q25 and MiXCR, keeping in-frame beta chains. Each record represents a unique CDR3 protein, reported with the most common genes and DNA among its rows. Here the V and J calls rest on TCRdb's processing, not on the authors' analysis. The sample yields about 650,000 distinct CDR3 sequences; around 32% were counted once. Roughly 15% of the sample is taken by the ten largest.

These data originate in a study of blood T cells in healthy people across ages (dated by TCRdb to between 2014 and 2016). Describing the broader study: In model experiments, template switching captured roughly one uniquely barcoded TCR beta cDNA molecule for every two T cells. To track age-related changes in TCR beta repertoire diversity, the study relied on deep sequencing normalized with unique cDNA molecular identifiers. The donors were split into four age groups: young (average around 16 years), middle-aged (over 35), aged (more than 60) and long-lived (approximately 80). To avoid experimental bias, donors of different ages were spread randomly across the sequencing lanes. For two donors (one aged 18 to 30 and one aged 80 or older), the study analyzed two additional independent replicas of 1 million unique cDNA reads from the same blood draw. What the authors observed across the whole study: Compared with the aged group, more naive CD4+ T cells, fewer expanded clones and increased TCR diversity were shown by the long-lived group, suggesting age selection. A strong correlation was found between observed TCR beta diversity and the percentage of naive T cells measured by flow cytometry. The CMV infection status of donors was not known, potentially confounding age-related changes in expanded clonotypes. Conclusive comparison of naive and antigen-experienced compartments was prevented by the profiling of bulk unsorted PBMCs. Estimates of total diversity from one million sequenced T cells were regarded as lower bounds and underestimates. As age increased, observed TCR beta diversity per million T cells dropped in a roughly linear way, and a significant reduction was already evident by age about 40.

Systemically healthy Caucasian individuals from Russia, some 40 in total and aged roughly 6 to 95 years, were included as donors. Each donor gave about 10 milliliters of peripheral blood, drawn into EDTA-treated Vacutainer tubes. Ficoll-Paque density-gradient centrifugation was used to isolate PBMCs, with at least 7 million per sample. Total RNA was extracted from PBMCs with Trizol reagent, with at least 6 micrograms obtained per sample. For every donor, an aliquot of PBMCs went through flow cytometry to measure the percentages of naive CD45RAhigh/CD27high T cells. The origin of this receptor is a woman aged 80 or over in good health. Donor details come from another sample of the same person, matched by shared clones. The specimen sequenced was blood. The chain is made from TRBV7-3 and TRBJ2-1; 10 central bases correspond to TRBD1. DNA sequence: TGTGCCAGCAGCTTAACTCCCGGGACAGGGGAGGATGAGCAGTTCTTC. It encodes CASSLTPGTGEDEQFF.